These 20 T cell receptor beta chains came from one sample sequenced in a study of T cells in localized non-small cell lung cancer. Profiled with immunoSEQ multiplex PCR; TCRdb holds only in-frame clones, not every one. The repertoire has around 1,200 clones, 15% to 25% of them found once; the top ten carry 30% to 35%. This material consisted of normal lung tissue next to the tumor, taken before any cancer treatment. These receptors all come from a male donor at least 60 years old with stage I lung adenocarcinoma.

This clone is classed as large. The chain carries TRBV29-1 and TRBJ1-1; D possibly corresponds to TRBD1 (5 bases). Trimming removed 7 bases from V and 0 bases from J, with 12 bases in between. The germline V gene has CDR1 SQVTM and CDR2 ANQGSEA. This CDR3 has 13 residues. The CDR3 here is CSALTDLNTEAFF. As DNA, the CDR3 is TGCAGCGCATTGACAGATTTGAACACTGAAGCTTTCTTT.

This clone is labeled as medium-sized. The chain recombines TRBV6-8 with TRBJ1-5; possible D gene TRBD1, 5 bases. V was cut by 5 bases and J by 5 bases, with 22 bases left in between. CDR1 MNHGY and CDR2 SAAAGT come from the germline V gene. The CDR3 is made up of 17 amino acids. CDR3 amino acids: CASSARGGTPGHQPQHF. In DNA form, the CDR3 reads TGTGCCAGCAGTGCTCGGGGGGGGACCCCGGGCCATCAGCCCCAGCATTTT.

By its share, this clone is medium-sized. This chain joins TRBV9 and TRBJ2-5, with 9 bases aligning to TRBD2. V dropped 3 bases and J dropped 5; count of bases not matched to a gene: 8. There are 15 residues in the CDR3. Germline lookup yields CDR1 SGDLS and CDR2 YYNGEE. The DNA of the CDR3 is TGTGCCAGCAGCGCCGCGGGGGGGCTTGAGGAGACCCAGTACTTC. Translation: CASSAAGGLEETQYF. The full variable domain, completed using reference TRBV9 and TRBJ2-5, is DSGVTQTPKHLITATGQRVTLRCSPRSGDLSVYWYQQSLDQGLQFLIQYYNGEERAKGNILERFSAQQFPDLHSELNLSSLELGDSALYFCASSAAGGLEETQYFGPGTRLLVL.

The V and J genes are TRBV30 and TRBJ1-1; a possible D gene is TRBD1 (6 bases). The CDR3 has 14 amino acids. In germline, CDR1 is GTSNPN, CDR2 SVGIG (reference sequence). V was shortened by 4 bases and J by 3 bases, with 15 bases between the two germline ends. The DNA for the CDR3 is TGTGCCTGGACCAGAGGGGGGCCCGACACTGAAGCTTTCTTT. Amino acids: CAWTRGGPDTEAFF.

The rearrangement uses TRBV29-1 and TRBJ2-7, with 7 positions matching TRBD1. CDR1 is SQVTM and CDR2 is ANQGSEA in the germline V gene. The CDR3 sequence is 12 residues long. V shed 6 bases, J shed 0 bases, and the junction held 2 bases outside the gene matches. The CDR3 DNA sequence: TGCAGCGTGTGGGACAGCTCCTACGAGCAGTACTTC. Its protein product is CSVWDSSYEQYF.

To note about this clone: An end of the junction differs from the germline gene, which may be a read error. The V gene is TRBV6-7, the J gene TRBJ2-7; D may be TRBD2 (6 bases). TRBV6-7 is annotated as an ORF whose role is uncertain. This CDR3 contains 12 residues. The CDR3: CASSHVGWRVAF. CDR3 in DNA: TGTGCCAGCAGCCACGTGGGTTGGAGGGTGGCCTTC.

This clone has a handful of counts. V and J are TRBV6-8 and TRBJ2-3; maybe TRBD2 (5 bases). CDR3 length: 18 residues. The ends were cut back, 7 bases at V and 0 bases at J, with 23 bases in the middle. Germline CDR1 and CDR2: MNHGY and SAAAGT. In DNA form, the CDR3 reads TGTGCCAGCATAAAAACCTGGGGAGAAGAACGGAGCACAGATACGCAGTATTTT. Protein: CASIKTWGEERSTDTQYF.

V is TRBV11-3 and J is TRBJ2-3; the match to TRBD2 covers 9 bases. CDR3 length: 16 residues. V was clipped by 4 bases and J by 2 bases; unmatched bases: 7. Germline values: CDR1 SGHNT, CDR2 YENEEA. The CDR3, as DNA: TGTGCCAGCAGCTCCTTAGCGGGGGTTGTCACAGATACGCAGTATTTT. This translates into CASSSLAGVVTDTQYF.

The sample holds a few counts of this clone. The rearrangement links TRBV18 to TRBJ1-1; D is unresolved. The CDR3 runs to 13 residues. Germline V gives CDR1 KGHSH, CDR2 LQKENI. The V and J ends lost 2 bases and 6 bases respectively, with 10 bases between them. Here the CDR3 reads CASSPWPGSEAFF. The CDR3 coding sequence is TGTGCCAGCTCACCATGGCCCGGGTCTGAAGCTTTCTTT.

This clone was detected only a few times. V gene TRBV6-4 combines with J gene TRBJ1-2; the D gene is possibly TRBD1 (5 bases). Germline V gives CDR1 MRHNA, CDR2 SNTAGT. The CDR3 length is 14 residues. Trimming left V 5 bases short and J 4 bases short, with 14 bases between. The CDR3 here is CASSSMGGSYGYTF. The CDR3 DNA is TGTGCCAGCAGTTCTATGGGGGGTAGCTATGGCTACACCTTC.

This clone was seen a few times. The chain has TRBV11-3 and TRBJ1-6, with D unresolved. The CDR3 runs 15 residues. CDR1 and CDR2 from the germline V gene are SGHNT and YENEEA. The V and J ends lost 3 bases and 7 bases respectively, with 13 bases between them. DNA of the CDR3: TGTGCCAGCAGCTTGGTCCAGGAGGACAATTCACCCCTCCACTTT. Translation: CASSLVQEDNSPLHF.

The gene calls are TRBV6-8 and TRBJ2-2, with a tentative D call TRBD2 (6 bases). The V and J ends lost 7 bases and 5 bases respectively, with 11 bases between them. Germline lookup yields CDR1 MNHGY and CDR2 SAAAGT. CDR3 size: 13 residues. This CDR3 reads CASTVGGTGELFF. The DNA for the CDR3 is TGTGCCAGCACTGTGGGGGGAACCGGGGAGCTGTTTTTT.

This clone showed up just a few times. The chain employs TRBV6-8 and TRBJ1-5, with D unclear. V was clipped by 4 bases and J by 2 bases, with 9 bases between them. CDR3 length equals 14 residues. Germline values: CDR1 MNHGY, CDR2 SAAAGT. The CDR3 coding sequence is TGTGCCAGCAGTTTCTCGGATGGCAATCAGCCCCAGCATTTT. As protein: CASSFSDGNQPQHF.

The chain uses TRBV30 and TRBJ2-3; D may be TRBD2 (7 bases). CDR3 length: 16 residues. V lost 2 bases and J lost 1, with 16 bases in between. CDR1 and CDR2 from the germline V gene are GTSNPN and SVGIG (reference sequence). The CDR3, as DNA: TGTGCCTGGAGTCCCTATGGGAGGGGGGGCACAGATACGCAGTATTTT. Translating it yields CAWSPYGRGGTDTQYF. Full variable domain (remainder filled in from reference TRBV30 and TRBJ2-3): SQTIHQWPATLVQPVGSPLSLECTVEGTSNPNLYWYRQAAGRGLQLLFYSVGIGQISSEVPQNLSASRPQDRQFILSSKKLLLSDSGFYLCAWSPYGRGGTDTQYFGPGTRLTVL.

This clone showed up just a few times. The J gene is TRBJ2-5, the V gene TRBV5-1; 8 bases map to TRBD2. The trim removed 4 bases at V and 7 bases at J, leaving 9 bases unmatched. Germline V gene lookup returns CDR1 SGHRS and CDR2 YFSETQ. This CDR3 is built from 14 residues. Written as DNA, the CDR3 is TGCGCCAGCAGCCCCGGGGGGGCGGATGTGACCCAGTACTTC. This gives the protein CASSPGGADVTQYF.

This clone has only a few counts. The rearrangement joins TRBV11-3 to TRBJ2-4; D unresolved. The CDR3 loop spans 14 amino acids. Trimming stripped 3 bases from V and 2 bases from J, with 8 bases between. Germline CDR1 is SGHNT and CDR2 is YENEEA. The DNA for the CDR3 is TGTGCCAGCAGCTTGGTAACATCCAAAAACATTCAGTACTTC. Translating gives CASSLVTSKNIQYF.

This clone is deemed large (0.1 to 1%). V and J are TRBV19 and TRBJ2-7; 8 bases are a match to TRBD1. With V trimmed by 2 bases and J by 0 bases, 3 bases remained unmatched. The CDR3 runs to 15 residues. Germline assignment: CDR1 LNHDA and CDR2 SQIVND (reference sequence). The CDR3 sequence is CASSIRTGGSYEQYF. The CDR3 DNA reads as TGTGCCAGTAGTATACGTACAGGGGGCTCCTACGAGCAGTACTTC.

This clone was counted between two and nine times. The gene calls are TRBV14 and TRBJ1-2; possible D gene TRBD1, 5 bases. Germline loops: CDR1 SGHDN, CDR2 FVKESK. CDR3 length: 15 residues. Between the trimmed V and J ends, which lost 4 bases and 5 bases, there was a span of 17 bases. CDR3 DNA sequence: TGTGCCAGCAGCCCTACAGGAGCGAGAGTGTATGGCTACACCTTC. This codes for CASSPTGARVYGYTF.

This clone was counted a few times. V gene TRBV11-3 combines with J gene TRBJ2-7; TRBD1 aligns across 7 bases. J gave up 2 bases and V 5 bases, and 6 bases lay outside the gene matches. CDR1 SGHNT and CDR2 YENEEA come from the germline V gene. The CDR3 totals 14 residues. Here the CDR3 DNA reads TGTGCCAGCAGCCCCGGACAGGACACCTACGAGCAGTACTTC. Its translation: CASSPGQDTYEQYF. Full variable domain (remainder filled in from reference TRBV11-3 and TRBJ2-7): EAGVVQSPRYKIIEKKQPVAFWCNPISGHNTLYWYLQNLGQGPELLIRYENEEAVDDSQLPKDRFSAERLKGVDSTLKIQPAELGDSAVYLCASSPGQDTYEQYFGPGTRLTVT.

CDR3 amino acids: CASRADSAEAFF. The CDR3 DNA reads as TGTGCCAGCAGGGCCGACAGCGCTGAAGCTTTCTTT. The rearrangement joins TRBV9 to TRBJ1-1, with D perhaps matching TRBD1 (5 bases). Germline V CDR1 and CDR2: SGDLS, YYNGEE. CDR3 length equals 12 residues. Trimming took 5 bases from V and 6 from J, leaving 11 bases between them.